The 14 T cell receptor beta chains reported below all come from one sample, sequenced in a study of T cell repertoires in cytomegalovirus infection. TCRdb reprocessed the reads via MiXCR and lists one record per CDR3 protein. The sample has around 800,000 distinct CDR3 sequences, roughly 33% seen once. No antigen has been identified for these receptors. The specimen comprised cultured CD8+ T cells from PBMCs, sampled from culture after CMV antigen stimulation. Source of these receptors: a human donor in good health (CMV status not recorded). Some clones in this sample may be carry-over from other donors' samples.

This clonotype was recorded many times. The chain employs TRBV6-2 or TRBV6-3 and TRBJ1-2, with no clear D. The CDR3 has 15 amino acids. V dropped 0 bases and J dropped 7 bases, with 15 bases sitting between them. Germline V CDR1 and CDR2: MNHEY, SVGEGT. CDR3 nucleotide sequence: TGTGCCAGCAGTTACTCCGGGCCCCTCTCGGCTGGCTACACCTTC. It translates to CASSYSGPLSAGYTF.

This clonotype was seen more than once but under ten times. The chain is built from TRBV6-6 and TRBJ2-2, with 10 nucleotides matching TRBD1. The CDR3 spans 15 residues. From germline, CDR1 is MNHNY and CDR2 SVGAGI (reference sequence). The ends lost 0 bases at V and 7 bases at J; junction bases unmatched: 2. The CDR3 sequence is CASSYSDRGRGELFF. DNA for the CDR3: TGTGCCAGCAGTTACTCTGACAGGGGGCGCGGGGAGCTGTTTTTT.

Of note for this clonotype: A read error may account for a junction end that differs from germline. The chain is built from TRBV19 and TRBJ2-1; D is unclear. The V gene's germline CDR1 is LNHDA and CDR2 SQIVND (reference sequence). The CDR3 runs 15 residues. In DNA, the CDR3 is TGTGCCAGTAGTATAGCCGTCAGTTCCGTTCGTGAGCAGTCCTTC. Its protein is CASSIAVSSVREQSF.

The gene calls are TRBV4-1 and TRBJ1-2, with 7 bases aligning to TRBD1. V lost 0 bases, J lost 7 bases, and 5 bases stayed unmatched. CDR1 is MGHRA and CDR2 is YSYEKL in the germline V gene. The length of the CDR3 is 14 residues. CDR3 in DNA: TGCGCCAGCAGCCAAGACAGACAGGGTTTTGGCTACACCTTC. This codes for CASSQDRQGFGYTF.

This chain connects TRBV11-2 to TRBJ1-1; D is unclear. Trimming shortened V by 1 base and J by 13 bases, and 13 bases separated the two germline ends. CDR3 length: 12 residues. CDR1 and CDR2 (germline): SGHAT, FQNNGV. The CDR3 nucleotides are TGTGCCAGCAGCTTAGGCCCCCCACATGGTTTCTTT. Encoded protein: CASSLGPPHGFF.

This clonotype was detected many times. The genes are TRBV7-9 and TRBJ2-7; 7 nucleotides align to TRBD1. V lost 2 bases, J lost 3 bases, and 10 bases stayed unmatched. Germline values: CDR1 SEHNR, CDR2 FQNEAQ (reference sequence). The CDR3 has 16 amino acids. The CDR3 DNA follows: TGTGCCAGCAGCTTAATCCCAATGAGGGACAGCTACGAGCAGTACTTC. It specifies CASSLIPMRDSYEQYF.

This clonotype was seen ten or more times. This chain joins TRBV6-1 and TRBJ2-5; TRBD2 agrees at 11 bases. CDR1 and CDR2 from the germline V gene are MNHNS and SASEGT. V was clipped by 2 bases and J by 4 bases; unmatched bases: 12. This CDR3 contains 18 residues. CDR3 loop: CASSEYLAGGNLGETQYF. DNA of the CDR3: TGTGCCAGCAGTGAATATCTAGCGGGGGGAAATCTTGGAGAGACCCAGTACTTC.

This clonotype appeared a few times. CDR3 loop: CASSYGGGDRGIYEQYF. The CDR3 DNA is TGTGCCAGCAGTTACGGTGGGGGGGACAGGGGTATTTACGAGCAGTACTTC. This chain connects TRBV6-6 to TRBJ2-7, with 10 bases matching TRBD1. Unmatched junction bases numbered 11, after V lost 2 bases and J lost 4 bases. Germline CDR1 reads MNHNY; CDR2 reads SVGAGI (reference sequence). The CDR3 has 17 residues.

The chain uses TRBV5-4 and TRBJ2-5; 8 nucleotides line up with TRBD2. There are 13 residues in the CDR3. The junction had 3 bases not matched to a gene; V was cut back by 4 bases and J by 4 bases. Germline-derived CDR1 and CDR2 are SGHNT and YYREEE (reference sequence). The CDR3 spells CASSPGGPETQYF. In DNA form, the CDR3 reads TGTGCCAGCAGCCCGGGGGGGCCAGAGACCCAGTACTTC.

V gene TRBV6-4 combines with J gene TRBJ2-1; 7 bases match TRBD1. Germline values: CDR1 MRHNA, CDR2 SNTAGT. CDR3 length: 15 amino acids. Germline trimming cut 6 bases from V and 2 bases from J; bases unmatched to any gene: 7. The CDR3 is CASSVTGVPYNEQFF. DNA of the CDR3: TGTGCCAGCAGCGTTACAGGGGTTCCCTACAATGAGCAGTTCTTC.

The CDR3 loop is CSAPPGPRNPTDTQYF. In DNA, the CDR3 is TGCAGTGCTCCCCCCGGCCCAAGGAACCCCACAGATACGCAGTATTTT. The V and J genes are TRBV20-1 and TRBJ2-3; unclear D gene. Germline loops: CDR1 DFQATT, CDR2 SNEGSKA (reference sequence). The V gene lost 5 bases and the J gene lost 2 bases, with 20 bases spanning the gap. There are 16 residues in the CDR3.

Here the CDR3 reads CASSLRGTGVPYEQYV. CDR3 nucleotides: TGTGCCAGCAGCTTGAGGGGGACAGGGGTTCCCTACGAGCAGTACGTC. The chain is built from TRBV5-6 and TRBJ2-7; TRBD1 matches at 10 bases. The CDR3 sequence is 16 residues long. The germline V gene has CDR1 SGHDT and CDR2 YYEEEE. After removal of 1 base from V and 2 bases from J, the junction contained 6 bases not matched to a gene.

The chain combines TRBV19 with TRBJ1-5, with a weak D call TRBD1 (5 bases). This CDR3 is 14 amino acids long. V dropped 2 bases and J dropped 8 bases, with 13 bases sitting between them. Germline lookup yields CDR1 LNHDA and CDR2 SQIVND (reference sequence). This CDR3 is CASSIQGILEPQHF. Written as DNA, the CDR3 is TGTGCCAGTAGTATACAGGGAATCTTGGAGCCCCAGCATTTT.

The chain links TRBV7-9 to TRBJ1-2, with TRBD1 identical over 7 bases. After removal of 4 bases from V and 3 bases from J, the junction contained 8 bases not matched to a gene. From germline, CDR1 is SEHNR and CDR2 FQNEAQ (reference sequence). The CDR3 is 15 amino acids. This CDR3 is CASSSSFGTDYGYTF. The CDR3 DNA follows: TGTGCCAGCAGCTCGAGTTTTGGGACAGACTATGGCTACACCTTC.